A single sample is the source of the 4 T cell receptor beta chains below, sequenced in a study of long-term antiretroviral therapy in people with HIV. Survey level was the resolution at which the v3.0 immunoSEQ assay ran. Clones were read by immunoSEQ multiplex PCR, and TCRdb kept only the in-frame ones, dropping some. The table lists under 30,000 clones, 90% to 95% of them singletons, with roughly 2.5% in the top ten. The source was unsorted PBMCs, collected 7.3 to 7.5 years after starting antiretroviral therapy. Source of these receptors: a man aged 45 to 65 with HIV.

The chain couples TRBV11-2 to TRBJ1-1; weak D call: TRBD1 (5 bases). Deletions cut 3 bases from V and 5 bases from J, with 19 bases between. The CDR3 has 16 residues. The V gene's germline CDR1 is SGHAT and CDR2 FQNNGV. In DNA form, the CDR3 reads TGTGCCAGCAGCTTGGGAGGGGCCCTAGGAGAGACTGAAGCTTTCTTT. Protein: CASSLGGALGETEAFF. Using reference TRBV11-2 and TRBJ1-1 for the parts outside the CDR3, the full variable domain is EAGVAQSPRYKIIEKRQSVAFWCNPISGHATLYWYQQILGQGPKLLIQFQNNGVVDDSQLPKDRFSAERLKGVDSTLKIQPAKLEDSAVYLCASSLGGALGETEAFFGQGTRLTVV.

CDR3 region: CASSLKEYTEAFF. CDR3 sequence (DNA): TGTGCCAGTAGTCTAAAGGAGTACACTGAAGCTTTCTTT. V and J are TRBV19 and TRBJ1-1; D not certain. CDR3 length: 13 amino acids. Germline V gene lookup returns CDR1 LNHDA and CDR2 SQIVND (reference sequence). The V end lost 5 bases, the J end lost 3 bases, and 10 bases lay between the germline ends.

This chain's CDR3 is CASSGIVQAGANVLTF. CDR3 in DNA: TGTGCCAGCAGTGGCATTGTACAGGCCGGGGCCAACGTCCTGACTTTC. The rearrangement joins TRBV6-1 to TRBJ2-6, with D maybe TRBD1 (5 bases). Trimming pared 4 bases from V and 4 bases from J, leaving 14 bases between. This CDR3 comprises 16 residues. CDR1 and CDR2 (germline): MNHNS, SASEGT.

This chain joins TRBV7-6 and TRBJ2-1; D is possibly TRBD1 or TRBD2 (6 bases each). Germline V gene sequence: CDR1 SGHVS, CDR2 FNYEAQ. The CDR3 spans 17 residues. Trimming cost V 3 bases and J 0 bases, with 15 bases left between them. This CDR3 reads CASSLSGGGFSYNEQFF. The CDR3, as DNA: TGTGCCAGCAGCTTGTCCGGAGGGGGTTTCTCCTACAATGAGCAGTTCTTC.